These T cell receptor beta chains were read from a single sample in a study of low-dose radiotherapy and immunotherapy resistance in tumors. One entry per CDR3 protein, called by TCRdb with MiXCR from the reads. The sample lists approximately 47,000 distinct CDR3 sequences; roughly 12% were seen once. Specimen: PBMCs, collected before treatment. These receptors came from a female donor with ovarian cancer. Each CDR3 is given with its conserved first and last residue. A D gene is named only where the DNA matches it firmly. Clone size is stated in some rows and not others, as once, few, many or a class when expanded.

TRBJ2-7,TRBV2,many,-,TGTGCCAGCAGTGTTCAGCGGGCCTCTACGAAGCAGTACTTC,CASSVQRASTKQYF
TRBJ2-4,TRBV12-3/TRBV12-4,-,-,TGTGCCAGCAGTTTAAGTGGGGTTCAGTACTTC,CASSLSGVQYF
TRBJ2-3,TRBV2,many,-,TGTGCCAGCAGGTTAAGCACAGATACGCAGTATTTT,CASRLSTDTQYF
TRBJ1-2,TRBV18,many,-,TGTGCCAGCTCACCCACAGGGATCTATGGCTACACCTTC,CASSPTGIYGYTF
TRBJ2-7,TRBV3-1,many,TRBD1,TGTGCCAGCAGCCCGGGACAGGGGGTTGGCGAGCAGTACTTC,CASSPGQGVGEQYF
TRBJ2-7,TRBV2,many,TRBD1,TGTGCCAGCAGTACGAGGCAGGGGGCCCACGAGCAGTACTTC,CASSTRQGAHEQYF
TRBJ2-3,TRBV5-1,-,-,-,CASTNQTSMYLCASSLAGTDTQYF
TRBJ2-2,TRBV5-1,-,TRBD2,TGCGCCAGCAGCTTGGGTCGAGCGGGGAGCACCGGGGAGCTGTTTTTT,CASSLGRAGSTGELFF
TRBJ2-7,TRBV30,many,-,TGTGCCTGGGGCAGGGGCGAGCAGTACTTC,CAWGRGEQYF
TRBJ1-1,TRBV10-3,many,TRBD1,TGTGCCATTGGGACAGATGTTGGTGAAGCTTTCTTT,CAIGTDVGEAFF
TRBJ2-7,TRBV10-3,many,TRBD1,TGTGCCATCTCGGGACAGGGAGTCGAGCAGTACTTC,CAISGQGVEQYF
TRBJ2-2,TRBV7-2,many,-,TGTGCCAGCAGGGAACCGGGAATGCGGACCGGGGAGCTGTTTTTT,CASREPGMRTGELFF
TRBJ2-3,TRBV20-1,many,-,TGCAGTGCTAGATCCCCCAGGGGGGTGACAGATACGCAGTATTTT,CSARSPRGVTDTQYF
TRBJ1-2,TRBV2,many,TRBD1,TGTGCCAGCAGTGATCCGGACAGGGGAATGGAGGGCTACACCTTC,CASSDPDRGMEGYTF
TRBJ2-1,TRBV20-1,many,TRBD2,TGCAGTGCTAGGACGAGCGGGGGGTTCTCCTACAATGAGCAGTTCTTC,CSARTSGGFSYNEQFF
TRBJ2-1,TRBV30,many,-,TGTGCCTGGAGTGTTCCTCAACTAGCCCCCGGCAATGAGCAGTTCTTC,CAWSVPQLAPGNEQFF
TRBJ2-2,TRBV28,few,TRBD1,TGTGCCAGCAGTTTCTGGGGACAGGGGTACACCGGGGAGCTGTTTTTT,CASSFWGQGYTGELFF
TRBJ2-7,TRBV28,-,-,TGTGCCAGCATACACCGGGACGGCGGGTACGAGCAGTACTTC,CASIHRDGGYEQYF
TRBJ1-6,TRBV18,many,-,TGTGCCAGCTCACCAGTTGGGCGCGGACATTCAACACCCCTCCACTTT,CASSPVGRGHSTPLHF
TRBJ1-2,TRBV7-2,many,-,TGTGCCAGCAGCTTAGTAGGGGCTAACTATGGCTACACCTTC,CASSLVGANYGYTF
TRBJ1-1,TRBV6-5,many,-,TGTGCCAGCAGACAGGGTGGTGAAGCTTTCTTT,CASRQGGEAFF
TRBJ2-2,TRBV3-1,many,TRBD2,TGTGCCAGCAGCCAGGGCGGGGGGCCCGCGGGGGAGCTGTTTTTT,CASSQGGGPAGELFF
TRBJ1-1,TRBV7-8,many,TRBD1,TGTGCCAGCAGCGGGACAGTAAGCACTGAAGCTTTCTTT,CASSGTVSTEAFF
TRBJ2-7,TRBV3-1,many,TRBD1,TGTGCCAGCAGCCAAGATCGGGACAGGGTCAACGAGCAGTACTTC,CASSQDRDRVNEQYF
TRBJ1-3,TRBV5-1,many,-,TGCGCCAGCAGCCTCCCCGACACGGGAAACACCATATATTTT,CASSLPDTGNTIYF
TRBJ1-5,TRBV7-6,many,-,TGTGCCAGCAGCCCGAAGACTACCGTGGGTAATCAGCCCCAGCATTTT,CASSPKTTVGNQPQHF
TRBJ1-5,TRBV2,many,-,TGTGCCAGCAGCAATACGTGGAGCAATCAGCCCCAGCATTTT,CASSNTWSNQPQHF
TRBJ1-5,TRBV30,many,-,TGTGCCTCGAGATCAAACCTGGGTCCGGGAGGCAATCAGCCCCAGCATTTT,CASRSNLGPGGNQPQHF
TRBJ2-5,TRBV27,many,-,TGTGCCAGCAGTTTAATCTCGCGGGAGACCCAGTACTTC,CASSLISRETQYF
TRBJ1-6,TRBV7-3,many,-,TGTGCCAGCAGCTTAAAAGAGAATAATTCACCCCTCCACTTT,CASSLKENNSPLHF
TRBJ2-1,TRBV5-3,many,TRBD2,TGTGCCAGAAGCTTAGGTTGTCCGGGACTAGAGCTCAATGAGCAGTTCTTC,CARSLGCPGLELNEQFF
TRBJ2-7,TRBV20-1,many,TRBD1,TGCAGTGCTACCGGACAGGGGAATCCCTACGAGCAGTACTTC,CSATGQGNPYEQYF
TRBJ1-2,TRBV28,many,-,TGTGCCAGCAGTCCCCCGGACCGAAATAACTATGGCTACACCTTC,CASSPPDRNNYGYTF
TRBJ1-1,TRBV6-1,many,-,TGTGCCAGCAGTGAACGCCAACGGCGCACTGAAGCTTTCTTT,CASSERQRRTEAFF
TRBJ2-7,TRBV6-1,many,-,TGTGCCAGCAGTGAATTTAATGGCAGGGCCTACGAGCAGTACTTC,CASSEFNGRAYEQYF
TRBJ2-7,TRBV28,-,TRBD2,TGTGCCAGCACAGGTCTAGCGGTTAATTCCTACGAGCAGTACTTC,CASTGLAVNSYEQYF
TRBJ1-3,TRBV5-8,many,-,TGTGCCAGCAGAATATGGGGCTCTGGAAACACCATATATTTT,CASRIWGSGNTIYF